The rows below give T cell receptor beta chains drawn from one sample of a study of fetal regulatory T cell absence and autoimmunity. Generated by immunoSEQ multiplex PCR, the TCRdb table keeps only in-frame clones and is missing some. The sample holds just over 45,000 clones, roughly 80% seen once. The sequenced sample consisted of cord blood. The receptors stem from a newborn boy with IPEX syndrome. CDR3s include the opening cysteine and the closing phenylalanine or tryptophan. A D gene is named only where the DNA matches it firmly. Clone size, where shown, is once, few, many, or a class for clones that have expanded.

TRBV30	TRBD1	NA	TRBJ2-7	CAWSGGQSYEQYF	TGTGCCTGGAGTGGGGGACAGTCTTACGAGCAGTACTTC
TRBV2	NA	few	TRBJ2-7	CASSDGNYEQYF	TGTGCCAGCAGTGACGGAAACTACGAGCAGTACTTC
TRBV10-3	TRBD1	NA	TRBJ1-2	CAITRDRGRHGYTF	TGTGCCATCACCCGAGACAGGGGGCGGCATGGCTACACCTTC
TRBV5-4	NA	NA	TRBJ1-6	CASSLGGNNSPLHF	TGTGCCAGCAGCTTGGGGGGTAATAATTCACCCCTCCACTTT
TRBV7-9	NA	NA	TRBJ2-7	CASSSGSRAYEQYF	TGTGCCAGCAGCTCGGGGTCAAGAGCCTACGAGCAGTACTTC
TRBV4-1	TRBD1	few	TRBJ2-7	CASSQRTGGPYEQYF	TGCGCCAGCAGCCAGAGGACAGGGGGACCCTACGAGCAGTACTTC
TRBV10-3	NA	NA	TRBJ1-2	CAISDSDRYLYGYTF	TGTGCCATCAGTGACTCAGACAGGTACCTCTATGGCTACACCTTC
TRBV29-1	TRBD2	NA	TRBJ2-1	CSVEGGTSGYNEQFF	TGCAGCGTTGAAGGGGGGACTAGCGGATACAATGAGCAGTTCTTC
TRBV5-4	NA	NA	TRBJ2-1	CASSLAPQRANNEQFF	TGTGCCAGCAGCTTGGCGCCCCAGCGGGCCAACAATGAGCAGTTCTTC
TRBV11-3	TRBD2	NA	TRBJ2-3	CASSSSGGATDTQYF	TGTGCCAGCAGCTCTAGCGGGGGGGCCACAGATACGCAGTATTTT
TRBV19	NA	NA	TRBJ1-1	CASSMYGVTEAFF	TGTGCCAGTAGTATGTATGGGGTCACTGAAGCTTTCTTT
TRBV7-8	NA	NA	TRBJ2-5	CASSFSPGAETQYF	TGTGCCAGCAGCTTCTCACCAGGGGCAGAGACCCAGTACTTC
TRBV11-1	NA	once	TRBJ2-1	CASSLVSSAYNEQFF	TGTGCCAGCAGCTTAGTGTCTAGCGCATACAATGAGCAGTTCTTC
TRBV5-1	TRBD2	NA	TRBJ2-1	CASRANVAGEGDNEQFF	TGCGCCAGCAGGGCCAATGTAGCGGGAGAAGGGGACAATGAGCAGTTCTTC
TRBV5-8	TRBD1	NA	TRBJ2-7	CASSLQQGGYEQYF	TGTGCCAGCAGCTTACAACAGGGGGGCTACGAGCAGTACTTC
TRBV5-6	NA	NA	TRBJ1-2	CASSPKESYGYTF	TGTGCCAGCAGCCCTAAAGAGAGCTATGGCTACACCTTC
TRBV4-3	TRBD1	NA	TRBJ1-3	CASSQGAGGSGNTIYF	TGCGCCAGCAGCCAAGGGGCAGGGGGCTCTGGAAACACCATATATTTT
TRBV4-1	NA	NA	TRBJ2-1	CASSQGSSASYNEQFF	TGCGCCAGCAGCCAGGGGTCTAGCGCCTCCTACAATGAGCAGTTCTTC
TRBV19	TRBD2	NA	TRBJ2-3	CASSRTSGGRDTQYF	TGTGCCAGTAGTAGGACTAGCGGGGGACGAGATACGCAGTATTTT
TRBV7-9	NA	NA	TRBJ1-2	CASGAFETNYGYTF	TGTGCCAGCGGAGCTTTCGAGACTAACTATGGCTACACCTTC
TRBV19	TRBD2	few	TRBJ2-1	CASSIASGGYNEQFF	TGTGCCAGTAGTATAGCTAGCGGGGGGTACAATGAGCAGTTCTTC
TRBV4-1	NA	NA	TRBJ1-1	CASSQGENTEAFF	TGCGCCAGCAGCCAGGGGGAAAACACTGAAGCTTTCTTT
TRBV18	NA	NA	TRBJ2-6	CASSPRVSGANVLTF	TGTGCCAGCTCACCACGCGTCTCTGGGGCCAACGTCCTGACTTTC